Each of the 22 T cell receptor beta chains below was sequenced from the same sample in a study of blood T cell repertoires in COVID-19. TCRdb's copy holds only in-frame clones and misses some; the assay was immunoSEQ multiplex PCR. The profile covers more than 150,000 clones, with roughly four fifths appearing a single time and 10% to 15% taken by the ten largest. The sample consisted of PBMCs or T cells enriched from blood (not recorded which). The source is a man between 35 and 55 years old who had recovered from COVID-19.

This chain's CDR3 is CASAGQGANNEQFF. CDR3 coding DNA: TGCGCCAGCGCTGGACAGGGGGCTAACAATGAGCAGTTCTTC. This chain joins TRBV5-1 and TRBJ2-1, with TRBD1 matching 11 bases. CDR3 size: 14 residues. V trimming: 7 bases; J trimming: 5 bases; junction bases outside the gene matches: 5. Germline CDR1 is SGHRS and CDR2 is YFSETQ. Combining the CDR3 with reference TRBV5-1 and TRBJ2-1 gives the whole variable domain KAGVTQTPRYLIKTRGQQVTLSCSPISGHRSVSWYQQTPGQGLQFLFEYFSETQRNKGNFPGRFSGRQFSNSRSEMNVSTLELGDSALYLCASAGQGANNEQFFGPGTRLTVL.

The V gene is TRBV5-6, the J gene TRBJ2-1; D uncertain. CDR1 is SGHDT and CDR2 is YYEEEE in the germline V gene. Trimming shortened V by 0 bases and J by 12 bases, and 10 bases separated the two germline ends. The CDR3 sequence is 12 residues long. This chain's CDR3 is CASSLVRGPQFF. The DNA of the CDR3 is TGTGCCAGCAGCTTGGTTCGTGGGCCGCAGTTCTTC.

The rearrangement links TRBV5-1 to TRBJ1-5; D gene ambiguous. V was pared by 0 bases and J by 4 bases, with 11 bases between. The CDR3 runs 15 residues. Germline CDR1 SGHRS, CDR2 YFSETQ. The CDR3 nucleotides are TGCGCCAGCAGCTTGGGCCAGGCGTTAAATCAGCCCCAGCATTTT. This gives the protein CASSLGQALNQPQHF.

This clone was detected only a few times. The chain links TRBV6-5 to TRBJ1-2; D gene uncertain. V lost 6 bases to trimming and J lost 5 bases, with 13 bases between them. The CDR3 consists of 13 residues. The germline gives CDR1 MNHEY, CDR2 SVGAGI. The CDR3 DNA follows: TGTGCCAGCAGCCAACCAACAGTGTATGGCTACACCTTC. As protein: CASSQPTVYGYTF.

The CDR3 region has the DNA TGCAGTGCTAGAGATCGTCAGCCCCAGCATTTT. Residues: CSARDRQPQHF. J is TRBJ1-5 and V is TRBV20-1; D ambiguous. The CDR3 runs 11 residues. In germline, CDR1 is DFQATT, CDR2 SNEGSKA (reference sequence). Trimming cost V 0 bases and J 6 bases, with 3 bases left between them.

This chain connects TRBV6-5 to TRBJ1-1; D is unresolved. Trimming removed 10 bases from V and 2 bases from J, with 14 bases in between. The CDR3 covers 13 residues. Germline V lookup: CDR1 MNHEY, CDR2 SVGAGI. The CDR3 DNA is TGTGCCACCTTCGACACTCTCAACACTGAAGCTTTCTTT. Residues: CATFDTLNTEAFF.

The chain uses TRBV9 and TRBJ1-1, with 8 positions matching TRBD1. Germline V gives CDR1 SGDLS, CDR2 YYNGEE. Trimming took 2 bases from V and 6 from J; bases not matched to a gene: 6. The length of the CDR3 is 14 residues. The CDR3 bases are TGTGCCAGCAGCGTGGGACAGGATCTCGCTGAAGCTTTCTTT. Translated, it gives CASSVGQDLAEAFF.

V and J are TRBV30 and TRBJ1-1; maybe TRBD1 (5 bases). Germline V gene data show CDR1 as GTSNPN and CDR2 as SVGIG (reference sequence). The V and J ends lost 2 bases and 1 base respectively, with 8 bases between them. The CDR3 contains 13 residues. CDR3 sequence (DNA): TGTGCCTGGAGTAAAGGGGCGAACACTGAAGCTTTCTTT. Residues: CAWSKGANTEAFF. Filled out from reference TRBV30 and TRBJ1-1, the complete variable domain reads SQTIHQWPATLVQPVGSPLSLECTVEGTSNPNLYWYRQAAGRGLQLLFYSVGIGQISSEVPQNLSASRPQDRQFILSSKKLLLSDSGFYLCAWSKGANTEAFFGQGTRLTVV.

The rearrangement links TRBV7-8 to TRBJ2-6; D gene ambiguous. CDR1 SGHVS and CDR2 FQNEAQ come from the germline V gene. The CDR3 length is 15 residues. The germline V and J ends were trimmed by 5 bases and 3 bases, with 11 bases remaining between them. The CDR3, as DNA: TGTGCCAGCAGCCAGGTCGGGTATGGGGCCAACGTCCTGACTTTC. It is translated as CASSQVGYGANVLTF.

This sequence joins TRBV30 and TRBJ1-6, with D possibly matching TRBD1 (5 bases). Deletions cut 3 bases from V and 5 bases from J, with 14 bases between. The CDR3 loop spans 15 amino acids. CDR1 is GTSNPN and CDR2 is SVGIG in the germline V gene (reference sequence). The CDR3 DNA sequence: TGTGCCTGGAGCCGATGGGGCAGGGATAATTCACCCCTCCACTTT. It is translated as CAWSRWGRDNSPLHF.

The chain couples TRBV5-6 to TRBJ2-3; 7 bases are a match to TRBD2. The V gene's germline CDR1 is SGHDT and CDR2 YYEEEE. Trimming cost V 1 base and J 3 bases; bases outside gene matches: 8. The length of the CDR3 is 16 residues. CDR3 DNA: TGTGCCAGCAGCTTGTCGGAGGGAGGGCCGACAGATACGCAGTATTTT. This codes for CASSLSEGGPTDTQYF.

The chain has TRBV7-2 and TRBJ1-1, with D maybe TRBD1 (6 bases). This CDR3 has 14 residues. The V end lost 3 bases, the J end lost 3 bases, and 11 bases lay between the germline ends. CDR1 and CDR2 from the germline V gene are SGHTA and FQGNSA. CDR3 DNA sequence: TGTGCCAGCAGCTTGGCGCAGGGGTACACTGAAGCTTTCTTT. Its translation is CASSLAQGYTEAFF. The full variable domain, in which reference TRBV7-2 and TRBJ1-1 provide the parts outside the CDR3, is GAGVSQSPSNKVTEKGKDVELRCDPISGHTALYWYRQSLGQGLEFLIYFQGNSAPDKSGLPSDRFSAERTGGSVSTLTIQRTQQEDSAVYLCASSLAQGYTEAFFGQGTRLTVV.

For the CDR3, the DNA is TGTGCCAGCAGCCCCGGGACAACAGATACGCAGTATTTT. Its protein product is CASSPGTTDTQYF. The J gene is TRBJ2-3, the V gene TRBV11-1, with D maybe TRBD1 (6 bases). CDR1 is SGHAT and CDR2 is FQDESV in the germline V gene (reference sequence). V gave up 5 bases and J gave up 3 bases, with 9 bases separating them. The CDR3 is made up of 13 amino acids.

The chain links TRBV28 to TRBJ2-7; D perhaps matches TRBD1 (7 bases). CDR1 MDHEN and CDR2 SYDVKM come from the germline V gene. This CDR3 has 16 amino acids. V was trimmed by 5 bases and J by 1 base, leaving 18 bases between them. The CDR3 is CASSLRPGGRSYEQYV. The CDR3 nucleotides are TGTGCCAGCAGTCTTCGTCCAGGGGGGAGGTCCTACGAGCAGTACGTC.

The sample holds a few counts of this clone. The chain joins TRBV2 to TRBJ2-1, with 7 nucleotides matching TRBD2. Germline lookup yields CDR1 SNHLY and CDR2 FYNNEI. This CDR3 region has 16 residues. V was pared by 2 bases and J by 2 bases, with 6 bases of the junction left unmatched. The CDR3 DNA follows: TGTGCCAGCAGTGAAATACTAGCGACCACCTACAATGAGCAGTTCTTC. Translated, it gives CASSEILATTYNEQFF.

The chain uses TRBV9 and TRBJ1-5, with no clear D. CDR1 SGDLS and CDR2 YYNGEE come from the germline V gene. Trimming removed 3 bases at V and 3 bases at J, with 13 bases between. The CDR3 runs 15 residues. For the CDR3, the DNA is TGTGCCAGCAGCGCCGGAGGCGGCCACAATCAGCCCCAGCATTTT. It is translated as CASSAGGGHNQPQHF. Combining the CDR3 with reference TRBV9 and TRBJ1-5 gives the whole variable domain DSGVTQTPKHLITATGQRVTLRCSPRSGDLSVYWYQQSLDQGLQFLIQYYNGEERAKGNILERFSAQQFPDLHSELNLSSLELGDSALYFCASSAGGGHNQPQHFGDGTRLSIL.

The J gene is TRBJ1-1, the V gene TRBV7-9, with 7 bases lining up with TRBD1. The V and J ends lost 6 bases and 6 bases, in that order; junction bases with no gene match: 7. Per the germline V gene, CDR1 is SEHNR and CDR2 is FQNEAQ (reference sequence). The CDR3 is made up of 13 amino acids. The CDR3 region is CASSYTGDAEAFF. CDR3 nucleotides: TGTGCCAGCAGTTATACAGGGGATGCTGAAGCTTTCTTT.

This clone came up a few times. CDR3 protein: CSVAIQGASGEQFF. The CDR3, as DNA: TGCAGCGTGGCTATACAGGGGGCCTCAGGGGAGCAGTTCTTC. This chain uses TRBV29-1 with TRBJ2-1; 9 bases agree with TRBD1. V lost 6 bases to trimming and J lost 10 bases; unmatched junction nucleotides: 13. The CDR3 totals 14 residues. The germline CDR1 and CDR2 sequences are SQVTM and ANQGSEA.

V and J are TRBV3-1 (or the pseudogene TRBV3-2) and TRBJ2-7; 10 bases agree with TRBD2. This CDR3 is built from 16 residues. Germline trimming cut 1 base from V and 4 bases from J; bases unmatched to any gene: 7. Per germline, CDR1 LGHDT and CDR2 YNNKEL (reference sequence). CDR3 DNA sequence: TGTGCCAGCAGCCAAGGGCAAGCGGGAGGGCTTTACGAGCAGTACGTC. This codes for CASSQGQAGGLYEQYV.

The chain couples TRBV5-1 to TRBJ1-2, with 9 bases identical to TRBD1. From germline, CDR1 is SGHRS and CDR2 YFSETQ. The CDR3 has 14 amino acids. With 0 bases clipped from V and 4 bases from J, the junction kept 1 base outside the gene matches. CDR3 sequence reads: CASSLGTGVYGYTF. Written as DNA, the CDR3 is TGCGCCAGCAGCTTGGGGACAGGGGTCTATGGCTACACCTTC.

V gene TRBV4-1 combines with J gene TRBJ1-6; the match to TRBD1 covers 8 bases. V trimming: 4 bases; J trimming: 7 bases; junction bases outside the gene matches: 9. Germline CDR1 MGHRA, CDR2 YSYEKL. This CDR3 contains 16 residues. CDR3 sequence (DNA): TGCGCCAGCAGCCGGCAAAAGGACAGGGTCAATTCACCCCTCCACTTT. Translation gives CASSRQKDRVNSPLHF.

This clone was counted many times. The gene calls are TRBV4-3 and TRBJ2-5, with 9 bases identical to TRBD2. J lost 3 bases, V lost 1 base, and 9 bases had no gene match. From germline, CDR1 is LGHNA and CDR2 YSLEER. The CDR3 has 17 amino acids. The CDR3 region has the DNA TGCGCCAGCAGCCAAGGCCTGGCTAGCGGGGAGGAAGAGACCCAGTACTTC. Amino acids: CASSQGLASGEEETQYF.